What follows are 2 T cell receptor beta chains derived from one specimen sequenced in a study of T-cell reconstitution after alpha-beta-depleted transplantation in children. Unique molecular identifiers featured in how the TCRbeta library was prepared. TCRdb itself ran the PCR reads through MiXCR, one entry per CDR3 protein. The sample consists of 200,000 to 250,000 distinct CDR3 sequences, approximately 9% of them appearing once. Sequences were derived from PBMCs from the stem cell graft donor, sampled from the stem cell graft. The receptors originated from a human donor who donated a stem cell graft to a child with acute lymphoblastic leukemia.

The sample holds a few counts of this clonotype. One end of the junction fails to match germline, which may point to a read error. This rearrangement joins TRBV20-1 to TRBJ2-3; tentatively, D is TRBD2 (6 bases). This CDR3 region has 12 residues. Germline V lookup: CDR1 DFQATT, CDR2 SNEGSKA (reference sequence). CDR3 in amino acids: CSAREVRGADQF. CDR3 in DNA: TGCAGTGCTAGAGAAGTACGCGGGGCCGATCAATTT.

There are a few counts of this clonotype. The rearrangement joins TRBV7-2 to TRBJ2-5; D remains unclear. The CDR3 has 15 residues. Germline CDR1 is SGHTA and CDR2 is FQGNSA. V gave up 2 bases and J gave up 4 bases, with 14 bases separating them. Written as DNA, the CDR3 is TGTGCCAGCAGCTTAAACAGAATCAGTGGAGAGACCCAGTACTTC. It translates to CASSLNRISGETQYF. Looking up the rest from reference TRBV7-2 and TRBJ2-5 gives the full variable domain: GAGVSQSPSNKVTEKGKDVELRCDPISGHTALYWYRQSLGQGLEFLIYFQGNSAPDKSGLPSDRFSAERTGGSVSTLTIQRTQQEDSAVYLCASSLNRISGETQYFGPGTRLLVL.